A selection of T cell receptor beta chains follows, all from one sample in a study of shared clonotypes between healthy human individuals. Profiled with immunoSEQ multiplex PCR; TCRdb holds only in-frame clones, not every one. Of over a million clones in the sample, 75% to 80% are singletons; the top ten hold 0.5% to 0.65%. Specimen: memory CD4+ T cells from PBMCs. All receptors derive from a man between 18 and 35 years old in good health. Some clones in this sample may be carry-over from other donors' samples. The CDR3 runs from the conserved cysteine through the conserved F or W. The D gene is left open where the match is weak. Only part of the rows carry a size: once, few, many, or a class if the clone is expanded.

CDR3aa,CDR3nt,v_gene,abundance,d_gene,j_gene
CASSTQGNEKLFF,TGTGCCAGTAGTACACAGGGGAATGAAAAACTGTTTTTT,TRBV19,.,TRBD1,TRBJ1-4
CASSLGWEGGYEQYF,TGCGCCAGCAGCTTGGGCTGGGAAGGGGGCTACGAGCAGTACTTC,TRBV5-1,.,.,TRBJ2-7
CASSSYGLAGVAKNIQYF,TGTGCCAGCAGCTCCTACGGACTAGCGGGAGTGGCCAAAAACATTCAGTACTTC,TRBV5-4,.,TRBD2,TRBJ2-4
CASSLSGGGNFYEQYF,TGCGCCAGCAGCTTGTCGGGAGGCGGGAATTTCTACGAGCAGTACTTC,TRBV5-1,.,TRBD2,TRBJ2-7
CASSTDRGDQPQHF,TGTGCCAGCAGCACGGACAGGGGGGATCAGCCCCAGCATTTT,TRBV5-4,.,TRBD1,TRBJ1-5
CASSATGTRPDTQYF,TGTGCCAGCAGCGCCACAGGGACCCGCCCAGATACGCAGTATTTT,TRBV9,.,.,TRBJ2-3
CASSYYRRAGELFF,TGTGCCAGCAGTTACTACCGGAGAGCCGGGGAGCTGTTTTTT,TRBV6-5,.,.,TRBJ2-2
CASSLGSLETQYF,TGCGCCAGCAGCCTTGGGAGTTTAGAGACCCAGTACTTC,TRBV4-1,.,.,TRBJ2-5
CASSQDNGSPYEQYF,TGTGCCAGCAGCCAAGACAACGGGAGTCCGTACGAGCAGTACTTC,TRBV4-2,.,.,TRBJ2-7
CASSPLVAGRQETQYF,TGTGCCAGCAGCCCCCTAGTGGCAGGGAGACAAGAGACCCAGTACTTC,TRBV5-6,.,.,TRBJ2-5
CASSLYGTANTGELFF,TGTGCCAGCAGCTTGTACGGGACAGCGAACACCGGGGAGCTGTTTTTT,TRBV7-9,.,TRBD1,TRBJ2-2
CASSITSRTYEQFF,TGTGCCAGTAGTATAACTAGCCGGACGTATGAGCAGTTCTTC,TRBV19,.,.,TRBJ2-1
CASNRQGDYGYTF,TGTGCCAGCAACCGACAGGGGGACTATGGCTACACCTTC,TRBV6-1,.,TRBD1,TRBJ1-2
CASSLGTNYGYTF,TGTGCCAGCTCCTTGGGGACTAACTATGGCTACACCTTC,TRBV28,.,.,TRBJ1-2
CASSPSGARGQPQHF,TGTGCCAGCTCACCATCGGGGGCTAGGGGTCAGCCCCAGCATTTT,TRBV18,.,.,TRBJ1-5
CASSEAGARGNTIYF,TGTGCCAGCAGTGAAGCGGGGGCGCGGGGAAACACCATATATTTT,TRBV6-1,once,.,TRBJ1-3